These 3 T cell receptor beta chains were all obtained from the same sample, sequenced in a study of spatial heterogeneity in lung cancer. Time point given: blood at routine non-recurrence follow-up after resection. TCRdb ran MiXCR on the 5' RACE reads and lists one entry per CDR3 protein. The top ten hold about a sixth of the sample, which has some 41,000 distinct CDR3 sequences, 8% to 11% seen once. The sample consisted of PBMCs, taken at follow-up. The receptor set was obtained from a female donor with early-stage non-small cell lung cancer.

J is TRBJ2-7 and V is TRBV5-6; no clear D. The CDR3 consists of 14 residues. Germline assignment: CDR1 SGHDT and CDR2 YYEEEE. V lost 0 bases, J lost 3 bases, and 10 bases lay in between. CDR3 DNA sequence: TGTGCCAGCAGCTTGGGATCCAGCAGCTACGAGCAGTACTTC. It encodes CASSLGSSSYEQYF.

The sample holds many counts of this clonotype. The chain carries TRBV25-1 and TRBJ2-3; no reliable D call. The germline CDR1 and CDR2 sequences are MGHDK and SYGVNS. V was clipped by 6 bases and J by 1 base, with 8 bases between them. This CDR3 comprises 13 residues. The CDR3 DNA reads TGTGCCAGCAGGGTGCATGGCACAGATACGCAGTATTTT. It codes for CASRVHGTDTQYF.

V gene TRBV19 combines with J gene TRBJ2-2; TRBD2 aligns across 7 bases. The germline V gene has CDR1 LNHDA and CDR2 SQIVND (reference sequence). V was pared by 1 base and J by 0 bases, with 2 bases of the junction left unmatched. The CDR3 has 16 amino acids. The CDR3 nucleotides read TGTGCCAGTAGTATAGGGCTAGCGGCGAACACCGGGGAGCTGTTTTTT. Its protein is CASSIGLAANTGELFF.